Listed here are 23 T cell receptor beta chains from one sample, sequenced in a study of sequential checkpoint blockade in melanoma. Method: immunoSEQ multiplex PCR; TCRdb's copy keeps in-frame clones and lacks some. Among 7,900 or so clones listed, about a quarter were seen once. Treatment noted: randomized to nivolumab then ipilimumab (arm A) or the reverse (arm B). Here the sequenced sample was tumor tissue (inferred from file names), taken from a patient given nivolumab and ipilimumab in sequence. These receptors were collected from a human donor with melanoma.

Only a few counts were recorded for this clone. The chain links TRBV9 to TRBJ1-6, with TRBD1 matching over 9 bases. In germline, CDR1 is SGDLS, CDR2 YYNGEE. There are 15 residues in the CDR3. Germline trimming cut 3 bases from V and 6 bases from J; bases unmatched to any gene: 4. CDR3 sequence reads: CASSDRDRVNSPLHF. As DNA, the CDR3 is TGTGCCAGCAGCGACCGGGACAGGGTTAATTCACCCCTCCACTTT.

This clone has just a few counts. The chain has TRBV28 and TRBJ2-2; D possibly matches TRBD1 or TRBD2 (6 bases each). Germline assignment: CDR1 MDHEN and CDR2 SYDVKM. Trimming shortened V by 6 bases and J by 2 bases, and 13 bases separated the two germline ends. This CDR3 region has 15 residues. The CDR3 nucleotides are TGTGCCAGCAGAGGCCGGGGGCGAAACACCGGGGAGCTGTTTTTT. It is translated as CASRGRGRNTGELFF.

The chain combines TRBV6-8 with TRBJ1-1; 7 nucleotides line up with TRBD1. J lost 10 bases, V lost 6 bases, and 14 bases had no gene match. The CDR3 is made up of 14 amino acids. Germline CDR1 is MNHGY and CDR2 is SAAAGT. The CDR3 loop reads CASRRTSATGAAFF. The CDR3 DNA reads as TGTGCCAGCAGGAGAACTTCAGCAACAGGGGCAGCTTTCTTT.

The V gene is TRBV6-8, the J gene TRBJ2-3, with D tentatively TRBD2 (5 bases). This CDR3 contains 16 residues. Germline values: CDR1 MNHGY, CDR2 SAAAGT. Trimming removed 4 bases from V and 6 bases from J, with 20 bases in between. DNA for the CDR3: TGTGCCAGCAGTTCGTTGAGCGGCCTTGCTCGCGATACGCAGTATTTT. This sequence encodes CASSSLSGLARDTQYF.

The genes are TRBV19 and TRBJ2-6; 9 bases are a match to TRBD2. Germline V gene data show CDR1 as LNHDA and CDR2 as SQIVND (reference sequence). The CDR3 has 18 amino acids. V lost 8 bases, J lost 4 bases, and 15 bases stayed unmatched. The CDR3 coding sequence is TGTGCCAGTGAAGGGGGTAGCGGGAGATTGATCGGGGCCAACGTCCTGACTTTC. As protein: CASEGGSGRLIGANVLTF. The full variable domain, completed using reference TRBV19 and TRBJ2-6, is DGGITQSPKYLFRKEGQNVTLSCEQNLNHDAMYWYRQDPGQGLRLIYYSQIVNDFQKGDIAEGYSVSREKKESFPLTVTSAQKNPTAFYLCASEGGSGRLIGANVLTFGAGSRLTVL.

Ten or more counts support this clone. The chain recombines TRBV11-3 with TRBJ2-5; no definite D call. The CDR3 runs to 14 residues. The V end was cut by 5 bases, the J end by 5 bases, with 15 bases between. Looked up from germline, CDR1 is SGHNT and CDR2 is YENEEA. The CDR3 sequence: CASSPSGRLETQYF. The CDR3 DNA sequence: TGTGCCAGCAGCCCAAGTGGTCGTTTGGAGACCCAGTACTTC.

Only a few counts were recorded for this clone. The genes are TRBV28 and TRBJ1-4; no reliable D call. The CDR3 is 14 amino acids. The germline gives CDR1 MDHEN, CDR2 SYDVKM. The V end lost 10 bases, the J end lost 3 bases, and 15 bases lay between the germline ends. This CDR3 is CATILAGANEKLFF. In nucleotides, the CDR3 is TGTGCCACCATCCTGGCGGGTGCTAATGAAAAACTGTTTTTT.

There are many counts of this clone. For the CDR3, the DNA is TGTGCCAGCAGCGTAGGGGGGACTCCTGGGGCCAACGTCCTGACTTTC. It translates to CASSVGGTPGANVLTF. The rearrangement uses TRBV9 and TRBJ2-6, with TRBD2 as a possible D gene (6 bases). V was trimmed by 0 bases and J by 2 bases, leaving 9 bases between them. This CDR3 is 16 amino acids long. The V gene's germline CDR1 is SGDLS and CDR2 YYNGEE.

This chain connects TRBV4-1 to TRBJ2-7; TRBD1 might be the D (5 bases). Germline lookup yields CDR1 MGHRA and CDR2 YSYEKL. The V end lost 1 base, the J end lost 0 bases, and 7 bases lay between the germline ends. CDR3 length: 14 residues. In DNA form, the CDR3 reads TGCGCCAGCAGCCAAGGGGGCGGCTCCTACGAGCAGTACTTC. Encoded protein: CASSQGGGSYEQYF.

By proportion, this clone is medium-sized (0.01 to 0.1%). The CDR3 sequence: CASSSRDVRNEQFF. DNA of the CDR3: TGTGCCAGCAGCTCCCGTGACGTCAGAAATGAGCAGTTCTTC. The chain joins TRBV11-3 to TRBJ2-1; D gene unclear. Per the germline V gene, CDR1 is SGHNT and CDR2 is YENEEA. Trimming stripped 4 bases from V and 7 bases from J, with 14 bases between. CDR3 length equals 14 residues.

The chain has TRBV28 and TRBJ2-7, with TRBD2 identical over 9 bases. With 6 bases clipped from V and 2 bases from J, the junction kept 5 bases outside the gene matches. The CDR3 spans 14 residues. Germline assignment: CDR1 MDHEN and CDR2 SYDVKM. The CDR3 reads CASSRSGSPYEQYF. In DNA form, the CDR3 reads TGTGCCAGCAGCCGTAGCGGGAGCCCCTACGAGCAGTACTTC. The full variable domain, completed using reference TRBV28 and TRBJ2-7, is DVKVTQSSRYLVKRTGEKVFLECVQDMDHENMFWYRQDPGLGLRLIYFSYDVKMKEKGDIPEGYSVSREKKERFSLILESASTNQTSMYLCASSRSGSPYEQYFGPGTRLTVT.

This chain connects TRBV5-1 to TRBJ2-3; 12 bases match TRBD2. This CDR3 comprises 16 residues. V gave up 0 bases and J gave up 10 bases; unmatched junction bases: 9. The V gene's germline CDR1 is SGHRS and CDR2 YFSETQ. In nucleotides, the CDR3 is TGCGCCAGCAGCTTGGGACTAGCGGGGGCCAGCGGCTCGCAGTATTTT. This translates into CASSLGLAGASGSQYF.

The rearrangement uses TRBV6-8 and TRBJ2-3; 7 bases fit TRBD2. Germline-derived CDR1 and CDR2 are MNHGY and SAAAGT. This CDR3 region has 17 residues. With V trimmed by 6 bases and J by 2 bases, 14 bases remained unmatched. CDR3 in amino acids: CASSRPTSGEPTDTQYF. The CDR3 bases are TGTGCCAGCAGCCGACCGACCAGCGGGGAGCCCACAGATACGCAGTATTTT.

This clone has a handful of counts. The chain has TRBV12-5 and TRBJ1-3; 8 bases match TRBD1. The CDR3 covers 16 residues. Germline V CDR1 and CDR2: LGHNT, FRNRAP. CDR3 in amino acids: CASNPGGRSSGNTIYF. Here the CDR3 DNA reads TGTGCCAGCAACCCAGGGGGCAGAAGCTCTGGAAACACCATATATTTT.

The chain carries TRBV6-8 and TRBJ2-5, with D unclear. The CDR3 totals 13 residues. With 2 bases removed from V and 4 bases from J, the gap between germline ends came to 8 bases. The germline CDR1 and CDR2 sequences are MNHGY and SAAAGT. The CDR3 region has the DNA TGTGCCAGCAGTTACGGGGTTCGAGAGACCCAGTACTTC. The encoded protein is CASSYGVRETQYF.

This clone was seen only a few times. The rearrangement links TRBV6-8 to TRBJ1-4; D unresolved. The CDR3 extends over 12 amino acids. The V and J ends lost 4 bases and 6 bases respectively, with 6 bases between them. Germline V CDR1 and CDR2: MNHGY, SAAAGT. CDR3 DNA: TGTGCCAGCAGTTCTTCAGATGAAAAACTGTTTTTT. Amino acids: CASSSSDEKLFF.

J is TRBJ2-5 and V is TRBV11-3, with D perhaps TRBD2 (6 bases). There are 15 residues in the CDR3. V lost 7 bases and J lost 2, with 17 bases in between. The V gene's germline CDR1 is SGHNT and CDR2 YENEEA. DNA for the CDR3: TGTGCCAGCACCTTGAATAGCGGAGCTCAAGAGACCCAGTACTTC. It specifies CASTLNSGAQETQYF. The full variable domain, with the rest looked up from reference TRBV11-3 and TRBJ2-5, is EAGVVQSPRYKIIEKKQPVAFWCNPISGHNTLYWYLQNLGQGPELLIRYENEEAVDDSQLPKDRFSAERLKGVDSTLKIQPAELGDSAVYLCASTLNSGAQETQYFGPGTRLLVL.

This clone was seen only a few times. The J gene is TRBJ2-1, the V gene TRBV11-3; 7 bases agree with TRBD2. This CDR3 has 15 residues. Germline V gene sequence: CDR1 SGHNT, CDR2 YENEEA. V lost 5 bases to trimming and J lost 0 bases; unmatched junction nucleotides: 4. The CDR3 sequence is CASSPGTTSYNEQFF. CDR3 DNA: TGTGCCAGCAGCCCCGGGACTACCTCCTACAATGAGCAGTTCTTC. The whole variable domain, remainder taken from reference TRBV11-3 and TRBJ2-1, is EAGVVQSPRYKIIEKKQPVAFWCNPISGHNTLYWYLQNLGQGPELLIRYENEEAVDDSQLPKDRFSAERLKGVDSTLKIQPAELGDSAVYLCASSPGTTSYNEQFFGPGTRLTVL.

Only a few counts were recorded for this clone. This sequence joins TRBV6-8 and TRBJ2-4; D possibly corresponds to TRBD1 (6 bases). The V gene's germline CDR1 is MNHGY and CDR2 SAAAGT. The CDR3 is made up of 16 amino acids. V dropped 5 bases and J dropped 0 bases, with 14 bases sitting between them. In nucleotides, the CDR3 is TGTGCCAGCAGTCCGACAGGATCGCTAGCCAAAAACATTCAGTACTTC. Its protein is CASSPTGSLAKNIQYF.

The genes are TRBV10-2 and TRBJ2-2; 12 bases agree with TRBD2. V was pared by 5 bases and J by 4 bases, with 5 bases of the junction left unmatched. Germline CDR1 reads WSHSY; CDR2 reads SAAADI. This CDR3 has 16 amino acids. This CDR3 is CASSPTGLAGTGELFF. In DNA form, the CDR3 reads TGCGCCAGCAGTCCGACGGGACTAGCGGGCACCGGGGAGCTGTTTTTT.

The chain joins TRBV30 to TRBJ1-2; perhaps TRBD1 as D (6 bases). The ends were cut back, 1 base at V and 2 bases at J, with 14 bases in the middle. The V gene's germline CDR1 is GTSNPN and CDR2 SVGIG (reference sequence). CDR3 length equals 15 residues. Here the CDR3 reads CAWSAGDRPNYGYTF. As DNA, the CDR3 is TGTGCCTGGAGTGCTGGTGACAGGCCGAACTATGGCTACACCTTC.

This clone has a handful of counts. V gene TRBV6-1 combines with J gene TRBJ2-3; a possible D gene is TRBD2 (6 bases). The CDR3 totals 16 residues. Trimming stripped 0 bases from V and 1 base from J, with 11 bases between. Germline V lookup: CDR1 MNHNS, CDR2 SASEGT. CDR3 sequence: CASSEAVWRGTDTQYF. The CDR3 bases are TGTGCCAGCAGTGAAGCGGTGTGGAGGGGCACAGATACGCAGTATTTT.

The chain couples TRBV10-2 to TRBJ2-7, with 9 bases aligning to TRBD2. The junction had 13 bases not matched to a gene; V was cut back by 0 bases and J by 7 bases. The CDR3 contains 17 residues. Germline V CDR1 and CDR2: WSHSY, SAAADI. The CDR3 region is CASSESVTGGRAREQYF. The CDR3 DNA is TGCGCCAGCAGTGAGTCCGTCACTGGCGGGAGGGCCCGGGAGCAGTACTTC.